This T cell receptor beta chain comes out of a study of T cell responses to AZD1222 COVID-19 vaccine. Data came from immunoSEQ multiplex PCR; TCRdb stores just in-frame clones and leaves some out. Of fewer than 150,000 clones listed, over 75% are singletons. On this clone: Its matching antigen is unknown.

V gave up 4 bases and J gave up 3 bases; unmatched junction bases: 5. In germline, CDR1 is SGHDN, CDR2 FVKESK. The CDR3 runs 14 residues. The study, taken as a whole, reports: Vaccine-associated CD4 TCRs spanned spike, dominant at 160-218 and 743-854. Spike-specific TCR repertoires showed rising breadth and depth after two AZD1222 doses. A mostly white British donor set with more females was recruited, and clonal diversity was possibly underestimated. Reportedly, nearly half the spike-specific TCRs target unmutated variant regions.

This chain links TRBV14 with TRBJ1-2, with TRBD1 identical over 7 bases. This receptor was taken from an adult in good health. This material consisted of peripheral blood, taken on day 0 of AZD1222 vaccination. CDR3 DNA: TGTGCCAGCAGCCGCGACAGGGTGCACTATGGCTACACCTTC. Protein: CASSRDRVHYGYTF.